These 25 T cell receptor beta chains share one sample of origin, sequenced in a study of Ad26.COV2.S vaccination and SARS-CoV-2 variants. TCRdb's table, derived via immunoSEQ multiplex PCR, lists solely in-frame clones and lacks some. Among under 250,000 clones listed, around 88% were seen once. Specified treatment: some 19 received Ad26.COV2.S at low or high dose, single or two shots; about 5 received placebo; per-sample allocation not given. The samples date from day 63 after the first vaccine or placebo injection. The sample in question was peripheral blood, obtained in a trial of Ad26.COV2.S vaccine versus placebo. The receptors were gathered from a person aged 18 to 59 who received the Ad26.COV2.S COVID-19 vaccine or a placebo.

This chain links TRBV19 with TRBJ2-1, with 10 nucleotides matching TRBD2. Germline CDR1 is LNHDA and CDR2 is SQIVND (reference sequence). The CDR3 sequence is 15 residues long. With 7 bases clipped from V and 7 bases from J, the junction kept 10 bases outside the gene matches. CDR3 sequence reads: CASTSLAGAGNEQFF. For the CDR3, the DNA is TGTGCCAGTACCTCCCTAGCGGGAGCGGGTAATGAGCAGTTCTTC.

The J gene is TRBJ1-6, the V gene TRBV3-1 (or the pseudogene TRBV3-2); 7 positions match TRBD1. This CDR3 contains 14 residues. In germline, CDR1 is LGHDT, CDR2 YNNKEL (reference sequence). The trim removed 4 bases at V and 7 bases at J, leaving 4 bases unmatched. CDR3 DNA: TGTGCCAGCAGCCGCGGGACAGTCAATTCACCCCTCCACTTT. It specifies CASSRGTVNSPLHF.

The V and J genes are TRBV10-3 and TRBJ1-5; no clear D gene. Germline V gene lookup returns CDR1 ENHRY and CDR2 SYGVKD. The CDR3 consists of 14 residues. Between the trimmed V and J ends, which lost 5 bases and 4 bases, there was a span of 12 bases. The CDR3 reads CAISSVIGNQPQHF. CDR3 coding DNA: TGTGCCATCAGTAGTGTTATCGGGAATCAGCCCCAGCATTTT.

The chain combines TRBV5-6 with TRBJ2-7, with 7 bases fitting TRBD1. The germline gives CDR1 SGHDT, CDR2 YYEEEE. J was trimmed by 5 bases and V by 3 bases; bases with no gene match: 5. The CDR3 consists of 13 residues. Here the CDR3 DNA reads TGTGCCAGCAGCTCCGGGACAGTCGACGAGCAGTACTTC. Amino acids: CASSSGTVDEQYF.

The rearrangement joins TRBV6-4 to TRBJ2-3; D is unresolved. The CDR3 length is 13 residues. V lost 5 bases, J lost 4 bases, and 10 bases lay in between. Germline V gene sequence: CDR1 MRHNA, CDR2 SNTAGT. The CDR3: CASSRKESDTQYF. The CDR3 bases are TGTGCCAGCAGTAGAAAAGAATCAGATACGCAGTATTTT.

CDR3 in DNA: TGTGCCAGCAGCTTGGTGGGCAAACGGGAATACACCATATATTTT. Protein product: CASSLVGKREYTIYF. The rearrangement links TRBV5-6 to TRBJ1-3; D ambiguous. CDR1 is SGHDT and CDR2 is YYEEEE in the germline V gene. CDR3 length: 15 residues. Between the trimmed V and J ends, which lost 0 bases and 8 bases, there was a span of 15 bases. The entire variable domain, with the rest obtained from reference TRBV5-6 and TRBJ1-3, is as follows: DAGVTQSPTHLIKTRGQQVTLRCSPKSGHDTVSWYQQALGQGPQFIFQYYEEEERQRGNFPDRFSGHQFPNYSSELNVNALLLGDSALYLCASSLVGKREYTIYFGEGSWLTVV.

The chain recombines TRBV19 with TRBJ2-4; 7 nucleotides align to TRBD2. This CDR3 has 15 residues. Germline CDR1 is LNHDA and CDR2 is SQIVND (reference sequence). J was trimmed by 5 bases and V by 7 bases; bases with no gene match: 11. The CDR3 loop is CASTPGYRGENIQYF. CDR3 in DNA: TGTGCCAGTACGCCGGGGTACCGGGGGGAAAACATTCAGTACTTC.

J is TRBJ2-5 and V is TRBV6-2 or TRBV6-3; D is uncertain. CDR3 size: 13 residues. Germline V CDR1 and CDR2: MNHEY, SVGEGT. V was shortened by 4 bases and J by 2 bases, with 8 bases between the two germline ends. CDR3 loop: CASSFPRQETQYF. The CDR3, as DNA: TGTGCCAGCAGTTTTCCGCGACAAGAGACCCAGTACTTC.

CDR3 residues: CATSRTGVEDTQYF. The CDR3 DNA reads as TGTGCCACCAGCAGGACAGGGGTGGAAGATACGCAGTATTTT. J is TRBJ2-3 and V is TRBV15; 8 bases match TRBD1. The CDR3 has 14 residues. V lost 3 bases, J lost 5 bases, and 4 bases stayed unmatched. CDR1 is LNHNV and CDR2 is YYDKDF in the germline V gene (reference sequence).

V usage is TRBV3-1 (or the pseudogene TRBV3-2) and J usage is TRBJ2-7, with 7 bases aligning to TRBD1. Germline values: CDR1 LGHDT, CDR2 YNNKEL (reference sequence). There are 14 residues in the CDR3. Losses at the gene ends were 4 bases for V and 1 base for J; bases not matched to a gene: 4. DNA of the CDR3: TGTGCCAGCAGCCCCCCGGGACAGTCCTACGAGCAGTACTTC. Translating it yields CASSPPGQSYEQYF.

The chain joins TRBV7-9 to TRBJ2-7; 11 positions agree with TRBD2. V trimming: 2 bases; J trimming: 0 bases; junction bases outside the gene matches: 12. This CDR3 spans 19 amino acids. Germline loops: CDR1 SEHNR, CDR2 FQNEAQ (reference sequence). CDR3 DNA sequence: TGTGCCAGCAGCTTATCCCTAGCGGGGGGCCCTCTCAGCTCCTACGAGCAGTACTTC. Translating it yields CASSLSLAGGPLSSYEQYF.

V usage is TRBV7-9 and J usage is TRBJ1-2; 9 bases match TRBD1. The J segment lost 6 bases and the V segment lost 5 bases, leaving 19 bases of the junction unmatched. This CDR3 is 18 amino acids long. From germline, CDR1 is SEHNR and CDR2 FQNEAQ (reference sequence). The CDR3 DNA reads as TGTGCCAGCAGCCTTAATCTGTCGCCCCCGACAGGGGGGGATGGCTACACCTTC. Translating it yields CASSLNLSPPTGGDGYTF.

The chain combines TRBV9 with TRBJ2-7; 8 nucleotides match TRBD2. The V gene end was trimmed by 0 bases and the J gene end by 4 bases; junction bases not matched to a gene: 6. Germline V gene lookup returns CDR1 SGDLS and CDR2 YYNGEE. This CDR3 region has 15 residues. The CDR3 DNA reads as TGTGCCAGCAGCGTAGGGGCTAGCGGGTCTTACGAGCAGTACTTC. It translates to CASSVGASGSYEQYF.

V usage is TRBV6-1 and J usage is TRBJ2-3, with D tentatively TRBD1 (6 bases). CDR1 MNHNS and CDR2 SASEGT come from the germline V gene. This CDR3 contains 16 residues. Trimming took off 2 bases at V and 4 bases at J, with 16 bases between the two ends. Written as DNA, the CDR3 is TGTGCCAGCAGTGAACGACGAGGCAGGGGACCAGATACGCAGTATTTT. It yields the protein CASSERRGRGPDTQYF.

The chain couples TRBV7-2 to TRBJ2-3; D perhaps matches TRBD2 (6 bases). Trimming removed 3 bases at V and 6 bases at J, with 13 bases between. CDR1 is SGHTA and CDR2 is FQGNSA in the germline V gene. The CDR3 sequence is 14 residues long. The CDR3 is CASSFRETGDTQYF. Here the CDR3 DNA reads TGTGCCAGCAGCTTCCGGGAGACCGGGGATACGCAGTATTTT.

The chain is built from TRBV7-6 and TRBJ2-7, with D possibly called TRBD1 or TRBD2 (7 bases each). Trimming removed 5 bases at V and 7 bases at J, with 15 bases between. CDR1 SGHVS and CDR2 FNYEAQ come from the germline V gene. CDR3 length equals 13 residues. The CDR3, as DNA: TGTGCCAGCAGCCCCAGCCAGGGGGGGGAGCAGTACGTC. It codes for CASSPSQGGEQYV.

The CDR3 sequence: CASSQDLKGIRYEQYF. The CDR3 DNA reads TGTGCCAGCAGCCAAGATCTGAAAGGGATTCGCTACGAGCAGTACTTC. The chain recombines TRBV4-2 with TRBJ2-7; D is unclear. Germline V gene data show CDR1 as LGHNA and CDR2 as YNFKEQ. This CDR3 contains 16 residues. With 0 bases removed from V and 3 bases from J, the gap between germline ends came to 15 bases.

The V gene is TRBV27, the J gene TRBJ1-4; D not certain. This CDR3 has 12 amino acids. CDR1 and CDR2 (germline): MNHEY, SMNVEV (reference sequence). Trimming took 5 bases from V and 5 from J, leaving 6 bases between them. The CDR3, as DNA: TGTGCCAGCAGTGCACTGAATGAAAAACTGTTTTTT. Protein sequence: CASSALNEKLFF.

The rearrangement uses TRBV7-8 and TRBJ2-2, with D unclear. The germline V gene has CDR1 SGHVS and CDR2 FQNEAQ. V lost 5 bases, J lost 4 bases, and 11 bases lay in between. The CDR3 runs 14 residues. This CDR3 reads CASSLSYGTGELFF. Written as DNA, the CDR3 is TGTGCCAGCAGCCTTTCTTATGGCACCGGGGAGCTGTTTTTT.

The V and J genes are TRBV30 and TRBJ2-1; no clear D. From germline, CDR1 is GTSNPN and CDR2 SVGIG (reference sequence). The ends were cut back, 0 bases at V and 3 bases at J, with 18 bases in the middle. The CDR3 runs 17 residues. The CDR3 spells CAWSVLPPGGIYNEQFF. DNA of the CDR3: TGTGCCTGGAGTGTACTCCCACCTGGCGGAATCTACAATGAGCAGTTCTTC.

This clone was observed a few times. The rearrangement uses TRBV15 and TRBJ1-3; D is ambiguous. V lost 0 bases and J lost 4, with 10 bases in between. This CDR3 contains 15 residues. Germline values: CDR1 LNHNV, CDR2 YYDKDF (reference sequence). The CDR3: CATSRESGEGNTIYF. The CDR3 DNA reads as TGTGCCACCAGCAGAGAATCCGGAGAGGGAAACACCATATATTTT.

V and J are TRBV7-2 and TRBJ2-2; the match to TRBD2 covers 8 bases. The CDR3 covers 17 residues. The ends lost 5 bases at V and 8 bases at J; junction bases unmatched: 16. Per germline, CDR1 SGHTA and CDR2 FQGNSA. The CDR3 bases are TGTGCCAGCAGCCCCCTATTAGCGGGACTCAGTGGGGGGGAGCTGTTTTTT. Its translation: CASSPLLAGLSGGELFF.

The CDR3 DNA sequence: TGTGCCAGCAGCTTGCAAGCCGAAGAGACCCAGTACTTC. This gives the protein CASSLQAEETQYF. This rearrangement joins TRBV5-4 to TRBJ2-5; D is uncertain. Trimming removed 1 base from V and 3 bases from J, with 7 bases in between. Germline CDR1 is SGHNT and CDR2 is YYREEE (reference sequence). The CDR3 length is 13 residues. Complete variable domain (other parts from reference TRBV5-4 and TRBJ2-5): ETGVTQSPTHLIKTRGQQVTLRCSSQSGHNTVSWYQQALGQGPQFIFQYYREEENGRGNFPPRFSGLQFPNYSSELNVNALELDDSALYLCASSLQAEETQYFGPGTRLLVL.

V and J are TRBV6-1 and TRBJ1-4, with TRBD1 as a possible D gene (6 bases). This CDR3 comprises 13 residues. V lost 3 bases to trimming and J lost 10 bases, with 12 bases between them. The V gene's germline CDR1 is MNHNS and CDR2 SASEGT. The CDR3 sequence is CASSDGQGRKLFF. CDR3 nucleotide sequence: TGTGCCAGCAGTGATGGGCAGGGGAGAAAACTGTTTTTT.

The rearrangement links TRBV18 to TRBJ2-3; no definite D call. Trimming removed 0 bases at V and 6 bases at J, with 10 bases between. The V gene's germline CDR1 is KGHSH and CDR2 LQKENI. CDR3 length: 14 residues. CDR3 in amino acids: CASSPPTIKDTQYF. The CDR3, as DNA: TGTGCCAGCTCACCACCGACCATCAAGGATACGCAGTATTTT.